This T cell receptor beta chain was documented in a study of cytotoxic CD8 clonotypes in ibrutinib-treated CLL. Overall study context: Response samples were drawn at a median of approximately 11 months of treatment, range 6 to 36.

This CDR3 contains 15 residues. Germline loops: CDR1 SGHTA, CDR2 FQGNSA. Trimming took 6 bases from V and 2 from J; bases not matched to a gene: 6. The table lists this clone with a few counts. Sequencing was performed with immunoSEQ multiplex PCR; in TCRdb, only in-frame clones are kept and a portion is missing. The table includes some 200,000 clones, 79% detected once. The sample here was PBMCs, taken after 12 months of ibrutinib treatment. This chain links TRBV7-2 with TRBJ2-7; 11 positions match TRBD2. The sequence derives from a human donor with chronic lymphocytic leukemia. The CDR3 nucleotides are TGTGCCAGCAGAGCCACACTAGCGGGGGCCTACGAGCAGTACTTC. It codes for CASRATLAGAYEQYF. Combining the CDR3 with reference TRBV7-2 and TRBJ2-7 gives the whole variable domain GAGVSQSPSNKVTEKGKDVELRCDPISGHTALYWYRQSLGQGLEFLIYFQGNSAPDKSGLPSDRFSAERTGGSVSTLTIQRTQQEDSAVYLCASRATLAGAYEQYFGPGTRLTVT.